The 25 T cell receptor beta chains listed next were all sequenced from one sample in a study of cytomegalovirus exposure and HLA in healthy donors. The PCR had 60 Vbeta and 13 Jbeta primers. The method was immunoSEQ multiplex PCR; TCRdb's version includes in-frame clones alone and lacks a portion of them. This table holds about 99,000 clones, over 9.5% found once. The sequenced sample consisted of PBMCs. The source is a man in his forties in good health and CMV-seropositive.

The chain employs TRBV28 and TRBJ2-5, with 8 bases lining up with TRBD1. Germline CDR1 is MDHEN and CDR2 is SYDVKM. The trim removed 5 bases at V and 3 bases at J, leaving 2 bases unmatched. This CDR3 region has 13 residues. CDR3 in amino acids: CASSQTGEETQYF. The CDR3, as DNA: TGTGCCAGCAGTCAGACAGGGGAAGAGACCCAGTACTTC.

This clone showed up just a few times. The chain combines TRBV2 with TRBJ2-1; TRBD1 is a possible D gene (5 bases). V dropped 2 bases and J dropped 10 bases, with 15 bases sitting between them. The CDR3 is made up of 14 amino acids. Germline V gives CDR1 SNHLY, CDR2 FYNNEI. Here the CDR3 reads CASSELPQGWEQFF. The CDR3 DNA follows: TGTGCCAGCAGTGAACTTCCGCAGGGTTGGGAGCAGTTCTTC. The full variable domain, completed using reference TRBV2 and TRBJ2-1, is EPEVTQTPSHQVTQMGQEVILRCVPISNHLYFYWYRQILGQKVEFLVSFYNNEISEKSEIFDDQFSVERPDGSNFTLKIRSTKLEDSAMYFCASSELPQGWEQFFGPGTRLTVL.

This clone showed up just a few times. The chain links TRBV27 to TRBJ2-1, with TRBD2 matching 9 bases. The CDR3 covers 12 residues. Germline CDR1 and CDR2: MNHEY and SMNVEV (reference sequence). V shed 7 bases and J 8 bases; nucleotides not matched to a gene: 3. This CDR3 is CASKQREDEQFF. The CDR3 region has the DNA TGTGCCAGCAAGCAGCGGGAGGATGAGCAGTTCTTC.

Only a few counts were recorded for this clone. V and J are TRBV25-1 and TRBJ1-4, with D perhaps matching TRBD1 (5 bases). Per the germline V gene, CDR1 is MGHDK and CDR2 is SYGVNS. The CDR3 sequence is 15 residues long. V lost 2 bases to trimming and J lost 5 bases, with 12 bases between them. This CDR3 reads CASSEPDRLNEKLFF. CDR3 nucleotide sequence: TGTGCCAGCAGTGAACCCGACAGACTCAATGAAAAACTGTTTTTT. Full variable domain (outside the CDR3, taken from reference TRBV25-1 and TRBJ1-4): EADIYQTPRYLVIGTGKKITLECSQTMGHDKMYWYQQDPGMELHLIHYSYGVNSTEKGDLSSESTVSRIRTEHFPLTLESARPSHTSQYLCASSEPDRLNEKLFFGSGTQLSVL.

This clone turned up a few times. This chain joins TRBV4-1 and TRBJ2-7, with a tentative D call TRBD1 (6 bases). V lost 0 bases to trimming and J lost 2 bases, with 11 bases between them. Per the germline V gene, CDR1 is MGHRA and CDR2 is YSYEKL. The CDR3 has 15 amino acids. CDR3 sequence: CASSQDSGVAYEQYF. CDR3 nucleotide sequence: TGCGCCAGCAGCCAAGATTCAGGGGTGGCCTACGAGCAGTACTTC.

This clone was detected a few times. The rearrangement links TRBV7-9 to TRBJ2-7, with D perhaps TRBD1 (7 bases). V dropped 5 bases and J dropped 9 bases, with 14 bases sitting between them. The germline V gene encodes CDR1 SEHNR and CDR2 FQNEAQ (reference sequence). This CDR3 has 12 amino acids. The CDR3 sequence: CASSGGGAMQYF. Here the CDR3 DNA reads TGTGCCAGCAGCGGAGGGGGCGCAATGCAGTACTTC. The full variable domain, in which reference TRBV7-9 and TRBJ2-7 provide the parts outside the CDR3, is DTGVSQNPRHKITKRGQNVTFRCDPISEHNRLYWYRQTLGQGPEFLTYFQNEAQLEKSRLLSDRFSAERPKGSFSTLEIQRTEQGDSAMYLCASSGGGAMQYFGPGTRLTVT.

The chain uses TRBV7-9 and TRBJ2-5, with 8 nucleotides matching TRBD1. Germline values: CDR1 SEHNR, CDR2 FQNEAQ (reference sequence). The length of the CDR3 is 14 residues. V shed 4 bases, J shed 3 bases, and the junction held 4 bases outside the gene matches. The CDR3 sequence is CASSSQGAEETQYF. In DNA form, the CDR3 reads TGTGCCAGCAGCTCGCAGGGGGCGGAAGAGACCCAGTACTTC.

There are a few counts of this clone. The rearrangement joins TRBV10-1 to TRBJ2-2; the D gene is possibly TRBD2 (5 bases). This CDR3 is 14 amino acids long. Germline lookup yields CDR1 WNHNN and CDR2 SYGVQD (reference sequence). Deletions cut 6 bases from V and 3 bases from J, with 11 bases between. CDR3 region: CASRRGSDTGELFF. The CDR3 DNA is TGCGCCAGCAGGAGAGGGAGCGACACCGGGGAGCTGTTTTTT.

The sample holds a few counts of this clone. The chain links TRBV4-2 to TRBJ2-7; 14 positions match TRBD2. CDR1 and CDR2 from the germline V gene are LGHNA and YNFKEQ. The CDR3 is made up of 22 amino acids. Germline trimming cut 0 bases from V and 5 bases from J; bases unmatched to any gene: 21. CDR3 bases: TGTGCCAGCAGCCAAGATCGCCCCCCCTTGGGACTAGCGGGAGTCCTCGGCCACGAGCAGTACTTC. Residues: CASSQDRPPLGLAGVLGHEQYF.

CDR3 coding DNA: TGTGCCAGCAGCTACACAGGGGGCGCATACGAGCAGTACTTC. This encodes CASSYTGGAYEQYF. The chain links TRBV9 to TRBJ2-7, with TRBD1 identical over 9 bases. Per germline, CDR1 SGDLS and CDR2 YYNGEE. This CDR3 has 14 amino acids. The trim removed 4 bases at V and 4 bases at J, leaving 6 bases unmatched.

The V and J genes are TRBV9 and TRBJ2-3; TRBD1 might be the D (6 bases). The CDR3 has 17 amino acids. The V gene's germline CDR1 is SGDLS and CDR2 YYNGEE. The V gene lost 1 base and the J gene lost 5 bases, with 20 bases spanning the gap. Here the CDR3 reads CASSVSDRGGGRDTQYF. CDR3 coding DNA: TGTGCCAGCAGCGTAAGCGACCGAGGTGGGGGCAGAGATACGCAGTATTTT. Using reference TRBV9 and TRBJ2-3 for the parts outside the CDR3, the full variable domain is DSGVTQTPKHLITATGQRVTLRCSPRSGDLSVYWYQQSLDQGLQFLIQYYNGEERAKGNILERFSAQQFPDLHSELNLSSLELGDSALYFCASSVSDRGGGRDTQYFGPGTRLTVL.

This clone was seen more than once but under ten times. This chain uses TRBV28 with TRBJ2-5; 13 positions match TRBD2. The J call may be wrong; the DNA end is better matched by TRBJ2-7. The CDR3 extends over 18 amino acids. CDR1 and CDR2 (germline): MDHEN, SYDVKM. CDR3 in DNA: TGTGCCAGCAGTTTATTAGCACTAGCGGGAGGGCTCGCCTACGAGCAGTACTTC. It is translated as CASSLLALAGGLAYEQYF.

The chain employs TRBV7-8 and TRBJ1-1; 8 nucleotides line up with TRBD1. The CDR3 is made up of 15 amino acids. The junction had 8 bases not matched to a gene; V was cut back by 5 bases and J by 3 bases. The germline gives CDR1 SGHVS, CDR2 FQNEAQ. The CDR3 nucleotides are TGTGCCAGCAGCGAGACAGGGGTTTTGGACACTGAAGCTTTCTTT. Amino acid sequence: CASSETGVLDTEAFF.

This clone was seen many times. As DNA, the CDR3 is TGTGCCAGCACCTCTGGAGGGTTCCCCTACGAGCAGTACTTC. Translating gives CASTSGGFPYEQYF. This chain uses TRBV25-1 with TRBJ2-7, with D perhaps matching TRBD2 (6 bases). V was cut by 7 bases and J by 2 bases, with 15 bases left in between. Germline V gives CDR1 MGHDK, CDR2 SYGVNS. This CDR3 has 14 amino acids.

This clone was counted only a few times. The chain employs TRBV4-2 and TRBJ2-2, with 8 positions matching TRBD2. The ends lost 0 bases at V and 5 bases at J; junction bases unmatched: 11. CDR1 LGHNA and CDR2 YNFKEQ come from the germline V gene. This CDR3 is 18 amino acids long. CDR3 residues: CASSQDSILAGATGELFF. The CDR3 DNA follows: TGTGCCAGCAGCCAAGATTCCATCCTAGCGGGTGCTACCGGGGAGCTGTTTTTT.

A few counts support this clone. The chain combines TRBV7-2 with TRBJ1-1; D might be TRBD1 (5 bases). V gave up 5 bases and J gave up 2 bases, with 12 bases separating them. Germline V gene sequence: CDR1 SGHTA, CDR2 FQGNSA. The CDR3 sequence is 14 residues long. CDR3 amino acids: CASSRPTGNTEAFF. For the CDR3, the DNA is TGTGCCAGCAGCAGGCCAACAGGAAACACTGAAGCTTTCTTT.

The rearrangement joins TRBV7-2 to TRBJ2-7, with 8 bases lining up with TRBD1. The length of the CDR3 is 15 residues. V gave up 2 bases and J gave up 2 bases; unmatched junction bases: 5. The germline CDR1 and CDR2 sequences are SGHTA and FQGNSA. In DNA, the CDR3 is TGTGCCAGCAGCTTAAGATGGGACAGGACCTACGAGCAGTACTTC. Translation gives CASSLRWDRTYEQYF. Full variable domain (rest looked up from reference TRBV7-2 and TRBJ2-7): GAGVSQSPSNKVTEKGKDVELRCDPISGHTALYWYRQSLGQGLEFLIYFQGNSAPDKSGLPSDRFSAERTGGSVSTLTIQRTQQEDSAVYLCASSLRWDRTYEQYFGPGTRLTVT.

This clone was counted between two and nine times. The J gene is TRBJ2-5, the V gene TRBV6-1; D gene unclear. Between the trimmed V and J ends, which lost 6 bases and 4 bases, there was a span of 12 bases. The CDR3 runs 13 residues. From germline, CDR1 is MNHNS and CDR2 SASEGT. The DNA for the CDR3 is TGTGCCAGCAGAAGAGAAGCCGTAGAGACCCAGTACTTC. As protein: CASRREAVETQYF.

This clone has a handful of counts. The chain links TRBV2 to TRBJ2-7; no reliable D call. CDR3 length: 14 amino acids. Germline CDR1 SNHLY, CDR2 FYNNEI. V shed 6 bases and J shed 3 bases, with 15 bases lying between them. CDR3 residues: CASRLSRNSYEQYF. In nucleotides, the CDR3 is TGTGCCAGCAGACTGTCCAGGAATAGCTACGAGCAGTACTTC.

Only a few counts were recorded for this clone. CDR3 sequence (DNA): TGTGCCAGCAGTGCGGGCCACCTCCGAGAGACCCAGTACTTC. This encodes CASSAGHLRETQYF. The chain couples TRBV27 to TRBJ2-5; D is possibly TRBD2 (5 bases). The germline V and J ends were trimmed by 5 bases and 4 bases, with 14 bases remaining between them. CDR1 is MNHEY and CDR2 is SMNVEV in the germline V gene (reference sequence). The CDR3 has 14 amino acids.

This chain uses TRBV18 with TRBJ2-5, with D possibly being TRBD1 (6 bases). This CDR3 has 12 residues. V was cut by 3 bases and J by 5 bases, with 7 bases left in between. CDR1 and CDR2 (germline): KGHSH, LQKENI. The CDR3 reads CASSPQGETQYF. The DNA for the CDR3 is TGTGCCAGCTCACCGCAGGGGGAGACCCAGTACTTC.

This clone was found a few times. This chain joins TRBV6-1 and TRBJ1-6; D is unresolved. Germline values: CDR1 MNHNS, CDR2 SASEGT. CDR3 length equals 15 residues. The V gene lost 9 bases and the J gene lost 0 bases, with 12 bases spanning the gap. The CDR3 reads CASMVGGSYNSPLHF. In DNA form, the CDR3 reads TGTGCCAGTATGGTAGGCGGCTCCTATAATTCACCCCTCCACTTT.

The chain links TRBV6-5 to TRBJ1-3, with D possibly being TRBD1 (6 bases). This CDR3 comprises 13 residues. The V end lost 5 bases, the J end lost 8 bases, and 13 bases lay between the germline ends. Germline CDR1 is MNHEY and CDR2 is SVGAGI. CDR3 region: CASSQYRADTIYF. The CDR3 DNA sequence: TGTGCCAGCAGTCAATACAGGGCGGACACCATATATTTT.

CDR3 in amino acids: CASSPPGLTAYEQYF. The CDR3, as DNA: TGTGCCAGCTCACCCCCGGGACTAACGGCCTACGAGCAGTACTTC. V is TRBV18 and J is TRBJ2-7, with 7 bases that match TRBD2. Losses at the gene ends were 3 bases for V and 2 bases for J; bases not matched to a gene: 7. The length of the CDR3 is 15 residues. Germline CDR1 and CDR2: KGHSH and LQKENI.

This clone was counted between two and nine times. The chain carries TRBV14 and TRBJ1-1; TRBD1 agrees at 8 bases. Germline assignment: CDR1 SGHDN and CDR2 FVKESK. Trimming at V came to 4 bases and at J to 4 bases, leaving 5 bases not matched to a gene. CDR3 length: 14 amino acids. This chain's CDR3 is CASSRSDRATEAFF. CDR3 DNA sequence: TGTGCCAGCAGCCGATCGGACAGGGCCACTGAAGCTTTCTTT.